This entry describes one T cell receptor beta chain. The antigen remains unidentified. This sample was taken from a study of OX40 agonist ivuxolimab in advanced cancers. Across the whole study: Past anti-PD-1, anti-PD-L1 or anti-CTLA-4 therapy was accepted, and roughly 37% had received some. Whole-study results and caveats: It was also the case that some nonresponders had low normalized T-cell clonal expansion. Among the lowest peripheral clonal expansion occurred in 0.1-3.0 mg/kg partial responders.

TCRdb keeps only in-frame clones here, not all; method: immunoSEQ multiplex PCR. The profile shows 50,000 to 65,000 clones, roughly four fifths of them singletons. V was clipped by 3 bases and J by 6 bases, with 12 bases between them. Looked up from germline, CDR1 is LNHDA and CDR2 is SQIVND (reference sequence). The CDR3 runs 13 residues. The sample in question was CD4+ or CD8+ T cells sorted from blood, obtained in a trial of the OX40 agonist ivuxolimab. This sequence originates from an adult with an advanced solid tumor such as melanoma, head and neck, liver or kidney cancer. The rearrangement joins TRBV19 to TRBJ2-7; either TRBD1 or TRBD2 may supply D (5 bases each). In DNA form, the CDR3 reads TGTGCCAGTAGTATGACTCGGGACGTCGAGCAGTACTTC. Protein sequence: CASSMTRDVEQYF.